These 19 T cell receptor beta chains were all obtained from the same sample, sequenced in a study of blood T cell repertoires in COVID-19. Using immunoSEQ multiplex PCR, the repertoire was profiled, and TCRdb retains in-frame clones only, with some absent. Of almost 200,000 clones listed, about 90% are singletons. Source material: peripheral blood. These receptor sequences come from a woman aged 70-85 years with acute or convalescent COVID-19.

The V call is TRBV6-2 or TRBV6-3, the J call TRBJ1-5; no firm D call. Trimming cost V 6 bases and J 3 bases, with 21 bases left between them. The CDR3 extends over 17 amino acids. Germline-derived CDR1 and CDR2 are MNHEY and SVGEGT. The CDR3 spells CASSLLPVEGLNQPQHF. CDR3 DNA: TGTGCCAGCAGCCTACTCCCTGTCGAGGGCCTCAATCAGCCCCAGCATTTT.

The rearrangement uses TRBV28 and TRBJ1-2; D is possibly TRBD1 (6 bases). Germline CDR1 and CDR2: MDHEN and SYDVKM. The ends were cut back, 6 bases at V and 3 bases at J, with 14 bases in the middle. This CDR3 is built from 14 residues. CDR3 in amino acids: CASRPGQPYYGYTF. DNA for the CDR3: TGTGCCAGCAGACCCGGACAGCCATACTATGGCTACACCTTC.

The V and J genes are TRBV6-5 and TRBJ2-7; the D gene is possibly TRBD1 (5 bases). This CDR3 comprises 15 residues. The ends were cut back, 3 bases at V and 3 bases at J, with 15 bases in the middle. Germline V CDR1 and CDR2: MNHEY, SVGAGI. This CDR3 is CASSYRIDRDYEQYF. The CDR3 bases are TGTGCCAGCAGTTATCGAATCGACAGAGACTACGAGCAGTACTTC.

The chain carries TRBV18 and TRBJ2-5; D might be TRBD1 (6 bases). In germline, CDR1 is KGHSH, CDR2 LQKENI. There are 14 residues in the CDR3. Trimming pared 8 bases from V and 4 bases from J, leaving 17 bases between. CDR3 in DNA: TGTGCCAGCGCCGGGACACACTGGGGAGAGACCCAGTACTTC. This translates into CASAGTHWGETQYF.

This chain joins TRBV10-1 and TRBJ2-7, with a tentative D call TRBD2 (6 bases). V lost 2 bases to trimming and J lost 7 bases, with 15 bases between them. Germline-derived CDR1 and CDR2 are WNHNN and SYGVQD (reference sequence). This CDR3 is 14 amino acids long. CDR3 nucleotides: TGCGCCAGCAGTGAGGTCGGAGGGTCGAGGGAGCAGTACTTC. The encoded protein is CASSEVGGSREQYF.

The chain couples TRBV12-2 to TRBJ1-4; TRBD1, as called in the table, went unchecked against the DNA. TRBV12-2 is an annotated pseudogene. CDR3 size: 15 residues. The CDR3 here is CASRIRGSVNEKLFF. The CDR3 DNA reads TGTGCAAGTCGCATCAGGGGAAGCGTTAATGAAAAACTGTTTTTT.

The rearrangement links TRBV10-3 to TRBJ1-5; D might be TRBD1 (6 bases). Trimming removed 4 bases at V and 4 bases at J, with 8 bases between. Germline values: CDR1 ENHRY, CDR2 SYGVKD. The CDR3 is 13 amino acids. This CDR3 is CAISGQENQPQHF. The CDR3, as DNA: TGTGCCATCAGTGGACAGGAGAATCAGCCCCAGCATTTT.

The rearrangement joins TRBV5-1 to TRBJ2-7; D perhaps matches TRBD1 (5 bases). V was shortened by 0 bases and J by 4 bases, with 11 bases between the two germline ends. Germline CDR1 SGHRS, CDR2 YFSETQ. This CDR3 comprises 14 residues. The DNA for the CDR3 is TGCGCCAGCAGCTTGGGGCCAGGGAATTACGAGCAGTACTTC. Residues: CASSLGPGNYEQYF.

This chain joins TRBV11-3 and TRBJ1-1; 7 bases line up with TRBD1. V shed 0 bases, J shed 0 bases, and the junction held 16 bases outside the gene matches. This CDR3 is built from 20 residues. Germline CDR1 and CDR2: SGHNT and YENEEA. The CDR3 sequence is CASSLESPGQLNILNTEAFF. As DNA, the CDR3 is TGTGCCAGCAGCTTAGAGTCCCCGGGACAGCTAAACATCTTGAACACTGAAGCTTTCTTT.

V and J are TRBV18 and TRBJ2-5; 9 bases are shared with TRBD1. The CDR3 is 14 residues long. Germline V gives CDR1 KGHSH, CDR2 LQKENI. V was pared by 5 bases and J by 4 bases, with 5 bases of the junction left unmatched. This CDR3 reads CASSSTGGAETQYF. The CDR3, as DNA: TGTGCCAGCTCATCAACAGGGGGCGCAGAGACCCAGTACTTC. The full variable domain, rest sourced from reference TRBV18 and TRBJ2-5, is NAGVMQNPRHLVRRRGQEARLRCSPMKGHSHVYWYRQLPEEGLKFMVYLQKENIIDESGMPKERFSAEFPKEGPSILRIQQVVRGDSAAYFCASSSTGGAETQYFGPGTRLLVL.

This clone came up a few times. The rearrangement links TRBV7-9 to TRBJ2-7, with 9 bases lining up with TRBD1. The CDR3 is 15 residues long. Germline V gives CDR1 SEHNR, CDR2 FQNEAQ (reference sequence). The J segment lost 3 bases and the V segment lost 6 bases, leaving 9 bases of the junction unmatched. CDR3 DNA sequence: TGTGCCAGCAGGGCCGTTGGGACAGGGCGCTACGAGCAGTACTTC. Its translation is CASRAVGTGRYEQYF.

The chain couples TRBV29-1 to TRBJ1-4; D may be TRBD1 (5 bases). There are 13 residues in the CDR3. V was clipped by 7 bases and J by 10 bases, with 19 bases between them. CDR1 SQVTM and CDR2 ANQGSEA come from the germline V gene. The CDR3 nucleotides read TGCAGCGCATCCCGGGACGGGAGCGGAAAACTGTTTTTT. Encoded protein: CSASRDGSGKLFF.

The chain joins TRBV15 to TRBJ2-5; 7 bases agree with TRBD2. This CDR3 contains 17 residues. With V trimmed by 1 base and J by 4 bases, 12 bases remained unmatched. Germline V gene data show CDR1 as LNHNV and CDR2 as YYDKDF (reference sequence). CDR3 loop: CATSRGVGAGEGETQYF. The CDR3 bases are TGTGCCACCAGCAGAGGAGTTGGTGCGGGGGAGGGAGAGACCCAGTACTTC.

The chain couples TRBV29-1 to TRBJ1-5, with 7 bases matching TRBD1. Trimming at V came to 6 bases and at J to 4 bases, leaving 9 bases not matched to a gene. The CDR3 totals 14 residues. Per the germline V gene, CDR1 is SQVTM and CDR2 is ANQGSEA. The CDR3: CSVETGLGNQPQHF. The CDR3 region has the DNA TGCAGCGTCGAGACAGGGCTTGGGAATCAGCCCCAGCATTTT. The full variable domain, completed using reference TRBV29-1 and TRBJ1-5, is SAVISQKPSRDICQRGTSLTIQCQVDSQVTMMFWYRQQPGQSLTLIATANQGSEATYESGFVIDKFPISRPNLTFSTLTVSNMSPEDSSIYLCSVETGLGNQPQHFGDGTRLSIL.

The V gene is TRBV4-2, the J gene TRBJ1-2, with TRBD1 matching 8 bases. The V gene end was trimmed by 1 base and the J gene end by 5 bases; junction bases not matched to a gene: 15. Germline CDR1 LGHNA, CDR2 YNFKEQ. The CDR3 runs 18 residues. CDR3: CASSQAVGSRGQEYGYTF. The CDR3 DNA reads as TGTGCCAGCAGCCAAGCCGTGGGAAGCAGGGGGCAAGAATATGGCTACACCTTC.

This chain uses TRBV5-1 with TRBJ1-6; TRBD1 aligns across 7 bases. Germline CDR1 SGHRS, CDR2 YFSETQ. V shed 3 bases, J shed 5 bases, and the junction held 2 bases outside the gene matches. This CDR3 has 14 residues. CDR3 region: CASSSGTDNSPLHF. For the CDR3, the DNA is TGCGCCAGCAGCTCCGGGACAGATAATTCACCCCTCCACTTT.

This chain connects TRBV5-4 to TRBJ2-7; 9 bases line up with TRBD1. This CDR3 has 14 amino acids. Germline CDR1 and CDR2: SGHNT and YYREEE (reference sequence). Trimming took 3 bases from V and 2 from J; bases not matched to a gene: 3. This CDR3 reads CASSSGQGTYEQYF. The CDR3 bases are TGTGCCAGCAGCTCGGGACAGGGAACCTACGAGCAGTACTTC.

V gene TRBV4-1 combines with J gene TRBJ1-2; D uncertain. The V end lost 2 bases, the J end lost 4 bases, and 17 bases lay between the germline ends. The CDR3 is 16 residues long. CDR1 is MGHRA, CDR2 YSYEKL, per germline. The CDR3 loop reads CASSQNEGTAAYGYTF. CDR3 DNA sequence: TGCGCCAGCAGCCAAAACGAAGGAACGGCGGCCTATGGCTACACCTTC.

The V and J genes are TRBV10-2 and TRBJ2-7; 10 bases are shared with TRBD1. Germline lookup yields CDR1 WSHSY and CDR2 SAAADI. There are 15 residues in the CDR3. V was pared by 4 bases and J by 6 bases, with 9 bases of the junction left unmatched. CDR3 residues: CASSGRGTGASEQYF. In DNA form, the CDR3 reads TGCGCCAGCAGTGGACGGGGGACAGGGGCTTCCGAGCAGTACTTC.